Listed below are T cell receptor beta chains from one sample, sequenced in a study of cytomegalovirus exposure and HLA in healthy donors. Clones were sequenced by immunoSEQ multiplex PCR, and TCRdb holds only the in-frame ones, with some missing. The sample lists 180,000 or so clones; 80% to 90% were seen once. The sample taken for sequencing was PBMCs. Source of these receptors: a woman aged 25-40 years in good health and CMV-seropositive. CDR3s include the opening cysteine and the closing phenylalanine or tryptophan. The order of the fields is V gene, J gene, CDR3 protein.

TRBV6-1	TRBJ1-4	CASSPGTGVNEKLFF
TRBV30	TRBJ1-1	CAWRQGQDTEAFF
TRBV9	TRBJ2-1	CASSPLPGLAGAYNEQFF
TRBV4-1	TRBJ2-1	CASSRKTGEGNEQFF
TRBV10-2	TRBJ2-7	CASSEFRGIYEQYF
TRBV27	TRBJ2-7	CASSLKGRAYEQYF
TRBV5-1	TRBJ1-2	CASREEGYGYTF
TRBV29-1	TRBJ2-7	CSVTGGSPYEQYF
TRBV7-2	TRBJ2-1	CASSPRLTGGNEQFF
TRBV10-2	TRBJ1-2	CASSESGAIYGYTF
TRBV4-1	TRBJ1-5	CASSQRVGQPQHF
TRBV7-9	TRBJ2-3	CASSLARDTQYF
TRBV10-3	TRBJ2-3	CAISLDSPSTDTQYF
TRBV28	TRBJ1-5	CASSPRTGFGQPQHF
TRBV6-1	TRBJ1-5	CASSGQGFGQPQHF
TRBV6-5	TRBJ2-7	CASSYSGSPGEQYF
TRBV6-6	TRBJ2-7	CASSYADAQGLEQYF
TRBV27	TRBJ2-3	CASSPTPASGSLYTQYF
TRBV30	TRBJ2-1	CAWREKTNNEQFF
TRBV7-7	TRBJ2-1	CASSFGLAGADEQFF
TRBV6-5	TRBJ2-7	CASSYRGEIYEQYF
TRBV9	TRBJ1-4	CASSVDQRGEKLFF
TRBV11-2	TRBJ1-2	CASSFRDRDYGYTF
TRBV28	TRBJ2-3	CASPPIPERAYTDTQYF
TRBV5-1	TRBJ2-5	CASSWGETRETQYF
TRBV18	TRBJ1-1	CASYTGGWNTEAFF
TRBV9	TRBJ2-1	CASSVTRLAGGYNEQFF
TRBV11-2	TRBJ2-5	CASSSTVRETQYF
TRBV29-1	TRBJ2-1	CSVDTTGTGYNEQFF
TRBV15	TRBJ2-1	CATSMGTSGLLDEQFF
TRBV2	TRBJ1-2	CASSTDRADGYTF
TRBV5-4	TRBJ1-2	CASSLDRDYGYTF
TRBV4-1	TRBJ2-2	CASSQEGQANTGELFF
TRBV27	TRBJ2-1	CASSSSGRFNEQFF
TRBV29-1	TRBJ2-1	CSVTGLAGGQYNEQFF
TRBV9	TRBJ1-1	CASSEPARGENEAFF
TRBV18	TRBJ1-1	CASSPDRGEAFF
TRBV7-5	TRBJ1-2	CARSLADRGLPYGYTF
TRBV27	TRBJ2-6	CASSLTVSSGANVLTF
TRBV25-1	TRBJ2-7	CASRKTGSSYEQYF
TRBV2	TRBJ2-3	CASTGGVSTDTQYF
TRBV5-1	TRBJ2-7	CASSLTGDLYEQYF
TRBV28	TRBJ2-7	CASSRRLRGRGEQYF
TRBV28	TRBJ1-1	CASRTPHGGLGGTEAFF
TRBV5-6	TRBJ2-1	CASSLLMTGTDEQFF
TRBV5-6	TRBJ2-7	CASSSAFAGRPYEQYF
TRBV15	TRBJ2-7	CATSRALAGGYYEQYF
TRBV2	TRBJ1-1	CASSRDRGQRTEAFF
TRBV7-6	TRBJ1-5	CASSAGQFGNQPQHF
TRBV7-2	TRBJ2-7	CASSYNGGLAVYEQYF